The 5 T cell receptor beta chains presented below share a single source sample, sequenced in a study of shared clonotypes between healthy human individuals (dated by TCRdb to the early 2020s). CD8 naive samples were CD45RO-negative cells positively selected for CCR7, giving a CD45RA+CCR7+ population that excluded TemRA cells. The protocol used for the library was the immunoSEQ multiplex PCR assay. This immuneACCESS table, as held by TCRdb, lists in-frame sequences with V and J called but not all clones. Of the missing ones, under half trace to an unresolved V gene in checked studies; the others have no known cause. The sample table lists about 680,000 clones, 92% of them with a count of one. The leading ten clones occupy roughly 22% of the sample. Material: naive CD8+ T cells sorted from blood. The sample's cell subset or site label is to be understood as: CD45RA+CCR7+. Receptors originate from a man aged 25 to 40 in good health.

CDR3 residues: CASSLEEGRNEKLFF. CDR3 sequence (DNA): TGTGCCAGCAGCTTAGAAGAGGGTCGCAATGAAAAACTGTTTTTT. V is TRBV7-9 and J is TRBJ1-4; unclear D gene. Germline CDR1 reads SEHNR; CDR2 reads FQNEAQ (reference sequence). The length of the CDR3 is 15 residues. With 1 base removed from V and 5 bases from J, the gap between germline ends came to 11 bases.

This chain connects TRBV7-2 to TRBJ2-7, with D possibly TRBD1 on 5 matching bases. The CDR3 is 13 amino acids. The V and J ends lost 2 bases and 6 bases respectively, with 11 bases between them. The germline CDR1 and CDR2 sequences are SGHTA and FQGNSA. CDR3 sequence (DNA): TGTGCCAGCAGCTTATTAGGGGTCCCCGAGCAGTACTTC. Encoded protein: CASSLLGVPEQYF.

The V gene is TRBV25-1, the J gene TRBJ1-1; D unresolved. The CDR3 spans 12 residues. Germline values: CDR1 MGHDK, CDR2 SYGVNS. Trimming took 3 bases from V and 6 from J, leaving 8 bases between them. CDR3 amino acids: CASSDSLPEAFF. The CDR3 DNA reads as TGTGCCAGCAGTGACAGTCTACCTGAAGCTTTCTTT. Variable domain in full (rest from reference TRBV25-1 and TRBJ1-1): EADIYQTPRYLVIGTGKKITLECSQTMGHDKMYWYQQDPGMELHLIHYSYGVNSTEKGDLSSESTVSRIRTEHFPLTLESARPSHTSQYLCASSDSLPEAFFGQGTRLTVV.

The sample holds one count of this clone. The chain employs TRBV28 and TRBJ1-4; a possible D gene is TRBD1 (6 bases). The V gene lost 5 bases and the J gene lost 5 bases, with 15 bases spanning the gap. Germline-derived CDR1 and CDR2 are MDHEN and SYDVKM. This CDR3 has 15 residues. In DNA, the CDR3 is TGTGCCAGCAGTGGATTACAGGGCCAAAATGAAAAACTGTTTTTT. It yields the protein CASSGLQGQNEKLFF.

The chain carries TRBV12-5 and TRBJ2-5; D unresolved. Germline V gene data show CDR1 as LGHNT and CDR2 as FRNRAP. V was clipped by 5 bases and J by 3 bases, with 13 bases between them. The CDR3 consists of 14 residues. The CDR3 loop is CASGDRNGEETQYF. DNA for the CDR3: TGTGCTAGTGGTGACCGGAACGGCGAAGAGACCCAGTACTTC. Variable domain in full (rest from reference TRBV12-5 and TRBJ2-5): DARVTQTPRHKVTEMGQEVTMRCQPILGHNTVFWYRQTMMQGLELLAYFRNRAPLDDSGMPKDRFSAEMPDATLATLKIQPSEPRDSAVYFCASGDRNGEETQYFGPGTRLLVL.